This T cell receptor (beta chain) was sequenced during a study of blood T cells in healthy people across ages. This clonotype was detected a few times. V dropped 5 bases and J dropped 5 bases, with 10 bases sitting between them. Germline V gene lookup returns CDR1 SEHNR and CDR2 FQNEAQ (reference sequence). There are 14 residues in the CDR3. PCR was performed a second time for about 6 to 12 cycles using a sample-barcoded 5' primer and a J-beta primer mix. MiXCR, applied by TCRdb to the 5' RACE reads, yields one record per CDR3 protein. Among more than 450,000 distinct CDR3 sequences, roughly a quarter were seen once, and the ten largest hold 3% to 4.5%. This same sample was also taken into another study, of T cells of mothers and their children.

The chain couples TRBV7-9 to TRBJ1-6, with D perhaps TRBD1 (5 bases). Sequenced input: blood. The clonotype originates from a boy younger than 10 in good health. The CDR3 bases are TGTGCCAGCAGCACGGGGCCGAATAATTCACCCCTCCACTTT. Its translation is CASSTGPNNSPLHF.